The 7 T cell receptor beta chains given below trace back to one sample, sequenced in a study of CD8 T cells in ankylosing spondylitis. TCRdb ran MiXCR on the 5' RACE reads and lists one entry per CDR3 protein. The sample has 200,000 to 250,000 distinct CDR3 sequences; roughly 32% are singletons. Specimen: blood, either unsorted or a sorted T cell fraction (not recorded which). The receptors were sampled from a male donor with ankylosing spondylitis or in good health (not recorded which).

The J gene is TRBJ2-7, the V gene TRBV12-3 or TRBV12-4; perhaps D is TRBD1 or TRBD2 (7 bases each). Trimming left V 9 bases short and J 6 bases short, with 18 bases between. The CDR3 runs 13 residues. CDR3 amino acids: CASYQGGAGEQYF. The CDR3 nucleotides read TGTGCCAGTTACCAGGGGGGGGCCGGCGAGCAGTACTTC.

The chain recombines TRBV29-1 with TRBJ2-3, with 8 bases lining up with TRBD2. V dropped 3 bases and J dropped 4; count of bases not matched to a gene: 6. The CDR3 covers 14 residues. Looked up from germline, CDR1 is SQVTM and CDR2 is ANQGSEA. CDR3 sequence: CSVEAAGGPDTQYF. CDR3 nucleotide sequence: TGCAGCGTTGAGGCCGCGGGGGGCCCAGATACGCAGTATTTT.

This clonotype was counted a few times. This rearrangement joins TRBV10-3 to TRBJ1-6; D is perhaps TRBD1 (5 bases). The germline V gene has CDR1 ENHRY and CDR2 SYGVKD. V was shortened by 7 bases and J by 8 bases, with 12 bases between the two germline ends. This CDR3 has 13 amino acids. This CDR3 is CAITAGLDSPLHF. DNA for the CDR3: TGTGCCATCACGGCAGGGTTGGATTCACCCCTCCACTTT.

The chain combines TRBV7-9 with TRBJ2-5, with TRBD2 matching over 13 bases. J lost 5 bases, V lost 5 bases, and 11 bases had no gene match. The CDR3 contains 17 residues. Germline V gene lookup returns CDR1 SEHNR and CDR2 FQNEAQ (reference sequence). The CDR3 sequence: CASSLGLAGVPDETQYF. In nucleotides, the CDR3 is TGTGCCAGCAGCCTCGGACTAGCGGGGGTCCCGGATGAGACCCAGTACTTC.

There are a few counts of this clonotype. Written as DNA, the CDR3 is TGCAGCGTGCGATCGACGGCGGACAGGGGTTTATATGGCTACACCTTC. It specifies CSVRSTADRGLYGYTF. J is TRBJ1-2 and V is TRBV29-1, with 9 positions matching TRBD1. Per germline, CDR1 SQVTM and CDR2 ANQGSEA. The ends lost 6 bases at V and 5 bases at J; junction bases unmatched: 16. The length of the CDR3 is 16 residues.

This clonotype has just a few counts. V gene TRBV6-6 combines with J gene TRBJ1-6; D is unresolved. Between the trimmed V and J ends, which lost 6 bases and 6 bases, there was a span of 9 bases. The CDR3 sequence is 13 residues long. Germline assignment: CDR1 MNHNY and CDR2 SVGAGI (reference sequence). The CDR3 here is CASRGGSNSPLHF. The CDR3 nucleotides read TGTGCCAGCAGAGGAGGGAGTAATTCACCCCTCCACTTT.

This clonotype was seen only a few times. V and J are TRBV7-9 and TRBJ2-7; 10 bases match TRBD2. J was trimmed by 2 bases and V by 5 bases; bases with no gene match: 9. Per the germline V gene, CDR1 is SEHNR and CDR2 is FQNEAQ (reference sequence). The CDR3 is 16 residues long. The CDR3 DNA reads TGTGCCAGCAGCCCTCGGACTAGCGGCGATCCCTACGAGCAGTACTTC. Translated, it gives CASSPRTSGDPYEQYF.